This T cell receptor beta chain was recovered during a study of cytomegalovirus exposure and HLA in healthy donors. Notes on the study in general: In an earlier analysis, productive rearrangement rates for most beta V segments clustered near 87% or 30%.

The PCR used 60 Vbeta and 13 Jbeta primers. The data were produced by immunoSEQ multiplex PCR, yet TCRdb's version contains in-frame clones alone and is incomplete. The sample has about 130,000 clones, around 80% seen once. Comments on this clone: No antigen is known for it.

Material: PBMCs. This clonotype was obtained from a man under 40 in good health and CMV-seropositive.

The CDR3 loop is CASSFTLASNEQFF. DNA of the CDR3: TGTGCCAGCAGTTTCACACTAGCGAGCAATGAGCAGTTCTTC. The V gene is TRBV27, the J gene TRBJ2-1; the match to TRBD2 covers 7 bases. CDR1 and CDR2 from the germline V gene are MNHEY and SMNVEV (reference sequence). This CDR3 region has 14 residues. Germline trimming cut 3 bases from V and 6 bases from J; bases unmatched to any gene: 5.